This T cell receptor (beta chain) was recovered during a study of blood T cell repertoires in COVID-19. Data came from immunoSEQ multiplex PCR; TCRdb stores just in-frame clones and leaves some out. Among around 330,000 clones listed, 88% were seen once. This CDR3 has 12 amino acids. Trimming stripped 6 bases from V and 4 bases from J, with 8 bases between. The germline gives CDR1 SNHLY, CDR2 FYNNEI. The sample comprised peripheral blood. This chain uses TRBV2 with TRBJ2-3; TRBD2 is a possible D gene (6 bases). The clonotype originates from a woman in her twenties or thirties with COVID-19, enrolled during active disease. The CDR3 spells CASSRLADTQYF. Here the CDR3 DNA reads TGTGCCAGCAGCAGACTAGCAGATACGCAGTATTTT.